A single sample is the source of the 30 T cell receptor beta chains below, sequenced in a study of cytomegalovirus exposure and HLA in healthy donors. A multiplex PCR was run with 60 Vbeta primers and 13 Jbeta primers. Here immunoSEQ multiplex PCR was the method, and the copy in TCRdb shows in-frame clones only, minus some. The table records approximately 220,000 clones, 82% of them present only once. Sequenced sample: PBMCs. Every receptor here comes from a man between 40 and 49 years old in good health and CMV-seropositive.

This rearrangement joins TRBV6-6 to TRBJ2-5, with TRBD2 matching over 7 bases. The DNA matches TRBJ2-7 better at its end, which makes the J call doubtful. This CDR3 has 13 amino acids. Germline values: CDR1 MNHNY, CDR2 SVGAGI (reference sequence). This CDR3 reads CASINERGYEQYF. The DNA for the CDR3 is TGTGCCAGCATCAACGAGCGGGGTTACGAGCAGTACTTC.

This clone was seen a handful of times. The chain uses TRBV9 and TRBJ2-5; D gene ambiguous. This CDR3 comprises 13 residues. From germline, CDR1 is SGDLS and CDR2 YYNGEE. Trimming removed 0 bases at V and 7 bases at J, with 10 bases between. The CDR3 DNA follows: TGTGCCAGCAGCGTAGGGTTGGCGGCGACCCAGTACTTC. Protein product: CASSVGLAATQYF.

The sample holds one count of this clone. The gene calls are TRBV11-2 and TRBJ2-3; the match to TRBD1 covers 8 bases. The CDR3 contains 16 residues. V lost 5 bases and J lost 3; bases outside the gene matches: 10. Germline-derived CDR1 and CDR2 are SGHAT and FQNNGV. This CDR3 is CASSPGTHRGTDTQYF. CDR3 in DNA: TGTGCCAGCAGCCCCGGCACGCACAGGGGGACAGATACGCAGTATTTT.

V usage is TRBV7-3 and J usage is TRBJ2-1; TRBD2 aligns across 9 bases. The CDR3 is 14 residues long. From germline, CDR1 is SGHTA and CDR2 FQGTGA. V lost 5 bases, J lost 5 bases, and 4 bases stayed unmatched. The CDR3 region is CASSTIAGDNEQFF. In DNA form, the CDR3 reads TGTGCCAGCAGCACTATAGCGGGAGACAATGAGCAGTTCTTC. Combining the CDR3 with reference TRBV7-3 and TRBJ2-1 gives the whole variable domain GAGVSQTPSNKVTEKGKYVELRCDPISGHTALYWYRQSLGQGPEFLIYFQGTGAADDSGLPNDRFFAVRPEGSVSTLKIQRTERGDSAVYLCASSTIAGDNEQFFGPGTRLTVL.

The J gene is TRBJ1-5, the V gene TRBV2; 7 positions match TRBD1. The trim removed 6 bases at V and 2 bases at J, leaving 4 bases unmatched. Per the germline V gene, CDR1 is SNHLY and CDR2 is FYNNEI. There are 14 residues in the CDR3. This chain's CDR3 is CASRGTAGNQPQHF. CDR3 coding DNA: TGTGCCAGCAGGGGGACAGCCGGCAATCAGCCCCAGCATTTT.

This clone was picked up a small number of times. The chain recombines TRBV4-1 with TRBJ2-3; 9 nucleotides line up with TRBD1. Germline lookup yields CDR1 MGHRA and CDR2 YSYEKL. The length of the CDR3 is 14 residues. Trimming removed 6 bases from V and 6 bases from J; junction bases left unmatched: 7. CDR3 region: CASSNRDREDTQYF. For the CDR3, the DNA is TGCGCCAGCAGTAACCGGGACAGGGAGGATACGCAGTATTTT.

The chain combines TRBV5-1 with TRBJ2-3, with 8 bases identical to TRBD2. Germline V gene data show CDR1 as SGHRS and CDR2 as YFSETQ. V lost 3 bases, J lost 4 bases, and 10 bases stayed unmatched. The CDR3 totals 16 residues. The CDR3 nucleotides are TGCGCCAGCAGCTCCCGGACTAGCATGGGAGCAGATACGCAGTATTTT. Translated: CASSSRTSMGADTQYF.

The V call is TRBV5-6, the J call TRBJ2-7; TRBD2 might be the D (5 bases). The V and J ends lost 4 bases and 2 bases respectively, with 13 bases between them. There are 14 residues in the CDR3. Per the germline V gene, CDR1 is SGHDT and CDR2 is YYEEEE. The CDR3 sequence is CASSPVGGAYEQYF. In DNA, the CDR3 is TGTGCCAGCAGCCCAGTCGGAGGCGCCTACGAGCAGTACTTC.

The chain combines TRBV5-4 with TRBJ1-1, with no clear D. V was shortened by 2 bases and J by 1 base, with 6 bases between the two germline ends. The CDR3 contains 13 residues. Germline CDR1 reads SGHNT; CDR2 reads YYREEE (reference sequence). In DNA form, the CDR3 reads TGTGCCAGCAGCTTTTCGGGGAACACTGAAGCTTTCTTT. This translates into CASSFSGNTEAFF.

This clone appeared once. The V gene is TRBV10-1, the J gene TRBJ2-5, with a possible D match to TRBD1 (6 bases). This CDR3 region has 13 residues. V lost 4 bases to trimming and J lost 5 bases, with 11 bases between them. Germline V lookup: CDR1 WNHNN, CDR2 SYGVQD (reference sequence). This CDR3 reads CASSGQVGETQYF. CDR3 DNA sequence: TGCGCCAGCAGTGGACAGGTGGGGGAGACCCAGTACTTC.

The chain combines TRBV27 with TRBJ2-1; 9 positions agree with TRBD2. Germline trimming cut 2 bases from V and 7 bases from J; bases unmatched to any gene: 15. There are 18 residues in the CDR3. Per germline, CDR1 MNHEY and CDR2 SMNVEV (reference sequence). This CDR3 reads CASSLQVIASGTANEQFF. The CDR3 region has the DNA TGTGCCAGCAGTTTACAGGTGATTGCTAGCGGGACTGCTAATGAGCAGTTCTTC.

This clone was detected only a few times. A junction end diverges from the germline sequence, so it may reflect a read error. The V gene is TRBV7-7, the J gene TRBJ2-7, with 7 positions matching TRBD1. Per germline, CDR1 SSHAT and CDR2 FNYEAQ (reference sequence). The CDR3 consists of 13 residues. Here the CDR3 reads CASSPRQGYEQYF. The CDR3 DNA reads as TGTGCTAGCAGCCCAAGACAGGGTTACGAGCAGTACTTC.

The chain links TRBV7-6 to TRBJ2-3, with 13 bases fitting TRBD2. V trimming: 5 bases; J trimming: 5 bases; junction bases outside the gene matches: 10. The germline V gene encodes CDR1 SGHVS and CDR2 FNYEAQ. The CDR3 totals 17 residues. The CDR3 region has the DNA TGTGCCAGCAGCGCCGGGACTAGCGGGACCGAGGGAGATACGCAGTATTTT. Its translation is CASSAGTSGTEGDTQYF.

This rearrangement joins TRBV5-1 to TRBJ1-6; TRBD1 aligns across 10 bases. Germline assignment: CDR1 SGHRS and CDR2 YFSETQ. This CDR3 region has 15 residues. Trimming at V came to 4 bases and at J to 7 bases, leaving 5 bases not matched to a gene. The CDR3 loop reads CASSQDRGVNSPLHF. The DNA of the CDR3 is TGCGCCAGCAGCCAGGACAGGGGGGTAAATTCACCCCTCCACTTT. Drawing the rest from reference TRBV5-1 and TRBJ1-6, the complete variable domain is KAGVTQTPRYLIKTRGQQVTLSCSPISGHRSVSWYQQTPGQGLQFLFEYFSETQRNKGNFPGRFSGRQFSNSRSEMNVSTLELGDSALYLCASSQDRGVNSPLHFGNGTRLTVT.

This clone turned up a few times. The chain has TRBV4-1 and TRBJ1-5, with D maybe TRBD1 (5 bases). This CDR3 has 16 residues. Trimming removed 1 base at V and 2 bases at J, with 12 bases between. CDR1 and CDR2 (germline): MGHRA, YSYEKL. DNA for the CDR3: TGCGCCAGCAGCCAAGTTCCCAGGGTCCGCAATCAGCCCCAGCATTTT. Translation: CASSQVPRVRNQPQHF.

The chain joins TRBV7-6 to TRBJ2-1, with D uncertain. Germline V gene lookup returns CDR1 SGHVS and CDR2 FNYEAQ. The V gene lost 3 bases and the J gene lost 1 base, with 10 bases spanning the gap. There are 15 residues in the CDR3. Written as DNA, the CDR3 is TGTGCCAGCAGCTTCGAAGGCGGTTCCTACAATGAGCAGTTCTTC. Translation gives CASSFEGGSYNEQFF.

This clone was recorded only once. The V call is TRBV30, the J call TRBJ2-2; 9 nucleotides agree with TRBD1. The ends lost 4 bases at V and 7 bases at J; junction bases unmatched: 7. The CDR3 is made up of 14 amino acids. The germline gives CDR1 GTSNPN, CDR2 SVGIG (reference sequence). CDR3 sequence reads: CAWTGTGFVGELFF. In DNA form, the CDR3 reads TGTGCCTGGACCGGGACAGGGTTTGTCGGGGAGCTGTTTTTT.

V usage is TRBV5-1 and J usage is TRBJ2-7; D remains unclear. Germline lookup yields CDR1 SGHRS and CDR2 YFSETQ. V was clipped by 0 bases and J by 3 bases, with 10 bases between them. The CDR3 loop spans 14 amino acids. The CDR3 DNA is TGCGCCAGCAGCTTGGACGGTTCTAGCTACGAGCAGTACGTC. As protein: CASSLDGSSYEQYV.

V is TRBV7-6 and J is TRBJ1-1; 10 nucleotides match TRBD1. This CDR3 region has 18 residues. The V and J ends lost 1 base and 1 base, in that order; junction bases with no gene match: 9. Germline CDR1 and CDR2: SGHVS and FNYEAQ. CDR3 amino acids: CASSLEGTGVSTNTEAFF. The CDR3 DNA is TGTGCCAGCAGCTTAGAAGGGACAGGGGTATCGACGAACACTGAAGCTTTCTTT.

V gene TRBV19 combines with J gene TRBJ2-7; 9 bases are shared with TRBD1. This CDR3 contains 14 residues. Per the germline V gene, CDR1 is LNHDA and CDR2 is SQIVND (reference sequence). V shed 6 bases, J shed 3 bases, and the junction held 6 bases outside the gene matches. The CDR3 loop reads CASSLQGALYEQYF. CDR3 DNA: TGTGCCAGTAGCCTACAGGGGGCCCTCTACGAGCAGTACTTC.

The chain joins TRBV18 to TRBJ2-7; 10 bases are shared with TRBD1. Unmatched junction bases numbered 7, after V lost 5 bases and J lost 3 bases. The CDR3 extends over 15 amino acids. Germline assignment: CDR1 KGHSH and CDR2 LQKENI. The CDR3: CASSASGTGVYEQYF. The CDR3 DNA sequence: TGTGCCAGCTCAGCCTCCGGGACAGGGGTCTACGAGCAGTACTTC.

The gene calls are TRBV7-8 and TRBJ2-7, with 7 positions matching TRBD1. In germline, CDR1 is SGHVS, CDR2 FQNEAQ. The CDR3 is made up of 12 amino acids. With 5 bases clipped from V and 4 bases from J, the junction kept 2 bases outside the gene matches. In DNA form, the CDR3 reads TGTGCCAGCAGCCAACAGGGGTACGAGCAGTACGTC. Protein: CASSQQGYEQYV.

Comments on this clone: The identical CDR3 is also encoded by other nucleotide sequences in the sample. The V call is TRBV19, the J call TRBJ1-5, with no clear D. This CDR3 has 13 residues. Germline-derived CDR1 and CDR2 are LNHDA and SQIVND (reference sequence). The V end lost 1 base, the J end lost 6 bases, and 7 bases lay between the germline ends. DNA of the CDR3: TGTGCCAGTAGTATAGGCGGAGGTCAGCCCCAGCATTTT. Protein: CASSIGGGQPQHF.

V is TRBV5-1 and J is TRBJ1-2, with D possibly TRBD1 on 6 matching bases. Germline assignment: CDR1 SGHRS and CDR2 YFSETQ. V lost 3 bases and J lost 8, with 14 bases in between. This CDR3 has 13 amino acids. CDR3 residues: CASSSDRGKGYTF. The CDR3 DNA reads TGCGCCAGCAGCTCGGACAGAGGCAAGGGCTACACCTTC.

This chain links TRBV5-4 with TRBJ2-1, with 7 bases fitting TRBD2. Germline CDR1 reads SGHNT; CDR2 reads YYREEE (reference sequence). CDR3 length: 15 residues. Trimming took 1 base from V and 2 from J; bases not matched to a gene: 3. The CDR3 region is CASSLSGGAYNEQFF. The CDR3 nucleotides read TGTGCCAGCAGCTTGTCGGGAGGTGCCTACAATGAGCAGTTCTTC.

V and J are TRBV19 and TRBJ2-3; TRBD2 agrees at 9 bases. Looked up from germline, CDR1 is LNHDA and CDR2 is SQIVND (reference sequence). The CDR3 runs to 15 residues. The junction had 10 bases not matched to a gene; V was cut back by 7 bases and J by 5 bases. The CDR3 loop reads CASTFGGRAGDTQYF. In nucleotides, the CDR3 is TGTGCCAGTACGTTCGGCGGGAGGGCCGGAGATACGCAGTATTTT.

The CDR3 loop reads CASSDTNRGNTEAFF. The CDR3, as DNA: TGTGCCAGCAGCGATACTAACAGGGGAAACACTGAAGCTTTCTTT. J is TRBJ1-1 and V is TRBV5-4; the match to TRBD1 covers 7 bases. This CDR3 is built from 15 residues. Unmatched junction bases numbered 8, after V lost 4 bases and J lost 2 bases. Germline CDR1 is SGHNT and CDR2 is YYREEE (reference sequence).

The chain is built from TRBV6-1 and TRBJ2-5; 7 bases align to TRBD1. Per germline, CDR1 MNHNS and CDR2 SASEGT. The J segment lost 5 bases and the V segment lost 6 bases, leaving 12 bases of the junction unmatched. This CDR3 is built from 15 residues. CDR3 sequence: CASRDPQGTMETQYF. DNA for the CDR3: TGTGCCAGCAGGGACCCACAGGGGACGATGGAGACCCAGTACTTC.

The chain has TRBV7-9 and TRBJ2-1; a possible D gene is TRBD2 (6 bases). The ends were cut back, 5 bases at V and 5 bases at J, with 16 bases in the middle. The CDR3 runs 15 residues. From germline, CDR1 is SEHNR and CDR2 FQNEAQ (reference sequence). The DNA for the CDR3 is TGTGCCAGCAGCCCTTTGTGGGACTGGAACAATGAGCAGTTCTTC. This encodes CASSPLWDWNNEQFF.

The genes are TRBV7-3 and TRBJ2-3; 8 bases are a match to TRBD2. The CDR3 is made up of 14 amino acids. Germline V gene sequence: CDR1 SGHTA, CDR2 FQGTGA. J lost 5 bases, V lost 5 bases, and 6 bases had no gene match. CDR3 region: CASSPSGSEDTQYF. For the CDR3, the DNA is TGTGCCAGCAGCCCCAGCGGGAGCGAAGATACGCAGTATTTT. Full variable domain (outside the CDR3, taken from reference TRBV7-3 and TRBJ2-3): GAGVSQTPSNKVTEKGKYVELRCDPISGHTALYWYRQSLGQGPEFLIYFQGTGAADDSGLPNDRFFAVRPEGSVSTLKIQRTERGDSAVYLCASSPSGSEDTQYFGPGTRLTVL.